The present T cell receptor beta chain was sequenced within a study of blood T cell repertoires in COVID-19. The data were produced by immunoSEQ multiplex PCR, yet TCRdb's version contains in-frame clones alone and is incomplete. The profile covers around 340,000 clones, with 80% to 90% appearing a single time and 2.5% to 3.5% taken by the ten largest. Specimen: peripheral blood. The sequence was obtained from a man aged 25-45 years with active or convalescent COVID-19.

In nucleotides, the CDR3 is TGCGCCAGCAGCCCCGAGACAGGGTACTACGAGCAGTACTTC. It translates to CASSPETGYYEQYF. The chain has TRBV4-1 and TRBJ2-7; 7 nucleotides align to TRBD1. With V trimmed by 4 bases and J by 3 bases, 6 bases remained unmatched. The germline CDR1 and CDR2 sequences are MGHRA and YSYEKL. This CDR3 is built from 14 residues.